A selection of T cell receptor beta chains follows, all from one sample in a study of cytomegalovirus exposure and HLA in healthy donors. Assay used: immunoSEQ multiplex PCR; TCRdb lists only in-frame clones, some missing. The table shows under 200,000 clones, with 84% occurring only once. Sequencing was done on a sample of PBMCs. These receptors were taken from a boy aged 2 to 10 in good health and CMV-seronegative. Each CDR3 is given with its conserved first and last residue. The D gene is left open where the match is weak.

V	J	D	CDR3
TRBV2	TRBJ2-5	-	CASSEGGTQYF
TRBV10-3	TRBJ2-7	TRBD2	CAISESGLAGGPGEQYF
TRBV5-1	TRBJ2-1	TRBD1	CASSNRDSRDEQFF
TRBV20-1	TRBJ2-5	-	CSAQHQETQYF
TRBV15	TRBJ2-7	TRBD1	CATSRDNRGQWEQYF
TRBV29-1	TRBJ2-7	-	CSVAGPLRSYEQYF
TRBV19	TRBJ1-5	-	CASSIGGESNQPQHF
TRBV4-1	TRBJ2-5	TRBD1	CASSQARQGIQETQYF
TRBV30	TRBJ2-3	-	CAWSVLADTQYF
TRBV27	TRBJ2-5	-	CASSFVKGGPQYF
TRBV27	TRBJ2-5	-	CASSNSYQETQYF
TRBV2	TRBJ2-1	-	CASSSRSNEQFF
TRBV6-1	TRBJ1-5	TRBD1	CASNRPGTGDQPQHF